What follows describes a single T cell receptor (beta chain). TCRdb's copy holds only in-frame clones and misses some; the assay was immunoSEQ multiplex PCR. The repertoire holds 20,000 to 30,000 clones, with 80% to 90% as singletons. These data belong to a study of preoperative IRX-2 immunotherapy in early breast cancer. Treatment of the sample: preoperative locoregional IRX-2 cytokine immunotherapy. Preoperative locoregional IRX-2 cytokine immunotherapy was tested in the phase Ib source study. The input for sequencing was tumor tissue, taken after IRX-2 immunotherapy. The clonotype was recovered from a human donor with breast cancer.

The CDR3 reads CASRLSGRTHEQYF. In nucleotides, the CDR3 is TGTGCCAGCAGACTCAGCGGGAGAACCCACGAGCAGTACTTC. The V and J genes are TRBV28 and TRBJ2-7, with 8 positions matching TRBD2. The CDR3 runs 14 residues. Germline loops: CDR1 MDHEN, CDR2 SYDVKM. The trim removed 6 bases at V and 5 bases at J, leaving 9 bases unmatched.